This T cell receptor beta chain stems from a study of cytomegalovirus exposure and HLA in healthy donors. General observations from the study: Listed as cytomegalovirus-associated were 164 TCR beta chains.

Sequencing used immunoSEQ multiplex PCR; TCRdb keeps in-frame clones, though not all of them. This repertoire shows roughly 300,000 clones, about 85% found once; its top ten account for roughly 1.2%. Details on this clone: Its antigen is undetermined.

Germline CDR1 is SGDLS and CDR2 is YYNGEE. V lost 0 bases to trimming and J lost 2 bases; unmatched junction nucleotides: 2. CDR3 length equals 16 residues. The origin of this receptor is a woman in her thirties in good health and CMV-seropositive. This chain joins TRBV9 and TRBJ2-1; TRBD2 matches 10 bases. The sample comprised PBMCs. The chain's CDR3 is CASSVGSGGAYNEQFF. In DNA, the CDR3 is TGTGCCAGCAGCGTAGGGAGCGGGGGGGCCTACAATGAGCAGTTCTTC.